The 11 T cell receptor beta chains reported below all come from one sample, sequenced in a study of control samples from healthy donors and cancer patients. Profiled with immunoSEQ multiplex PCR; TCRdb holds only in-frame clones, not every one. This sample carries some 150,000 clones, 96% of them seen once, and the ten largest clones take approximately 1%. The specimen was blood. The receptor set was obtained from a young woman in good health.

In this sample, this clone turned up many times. The CDR3 sequence: CATTEGGAHGANVLTF. As DNA, the CDR3 is TGTGCCACCACCGAGGGGGGCGCACATGGGGCCAACGTCCTGACTTTC. This sequence joins TRBV28 and TRBJ2-6, with D perhaps matching TRBD1 or TRBD2 (6 bases each). V was clipped by 10 bases and J by 3 bases, with 19 bases between them. The CDR3 spans 16 residues. In germline, CDR1 is MDHEN, CDR2 SYDVKM.

The CDR3 spells CASSFGDRAYNEQFF. CDR3 coding DNA: TGTGCCAGCAGTTTTGGTGACAGGGCCTACAATGAGCAGTTCTTC. The chain joins TRBV28 to TRBJ2-1; TRBD1 aligns across 7 bases. This CDR3 comprises 15 residues. The germline gives CDR1 MDHEN, CDR2 SYDVKM. V shed 3 bases, J shed 2 bases, and the junction held 4 bases outside the gene matches.

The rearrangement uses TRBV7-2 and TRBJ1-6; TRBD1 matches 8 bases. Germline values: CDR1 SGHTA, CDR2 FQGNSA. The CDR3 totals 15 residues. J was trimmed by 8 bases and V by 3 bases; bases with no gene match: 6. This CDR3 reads CASSLSGTGYSPLHF. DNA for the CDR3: TGTGCCAGCAGCTTGTCCGGGACAGGATATTCACCCCTCCACTTT.

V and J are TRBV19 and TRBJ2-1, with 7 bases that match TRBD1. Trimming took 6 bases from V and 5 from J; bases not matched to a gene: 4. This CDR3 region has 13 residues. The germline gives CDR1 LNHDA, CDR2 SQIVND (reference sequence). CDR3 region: CASRPTGDNEQFF. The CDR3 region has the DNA TGTGCCAGTAGGCCTACAGGGGACAATGAGCAGTTCTTC.

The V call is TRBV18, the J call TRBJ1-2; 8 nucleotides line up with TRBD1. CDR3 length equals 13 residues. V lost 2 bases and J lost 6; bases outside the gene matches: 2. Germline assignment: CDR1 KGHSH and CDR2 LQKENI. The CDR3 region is CASSPVQGDGYTF. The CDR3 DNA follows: TGTGCCAGCTCACCAGTACAGGGGGATGGCTACACCTTC. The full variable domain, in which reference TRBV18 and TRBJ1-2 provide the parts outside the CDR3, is NAGVMQNPRHLVRRRGQEARLRCSPMKGHSHVYWYRQLPEEGLKFMVYLQKENIIDESGMPKERFSAEFPKEGPSILRIQQVVRGDSAAYFCASSPVQGDGYTFGSGTRLTVV.

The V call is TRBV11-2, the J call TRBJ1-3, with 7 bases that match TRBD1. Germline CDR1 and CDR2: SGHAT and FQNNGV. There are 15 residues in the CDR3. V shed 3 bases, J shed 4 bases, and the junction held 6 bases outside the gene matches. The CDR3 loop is CASSLGRDRGNTIYF. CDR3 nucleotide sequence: TGTGCCAGCAGCTTGGGCCGGGACAGAGGAAACACCATATATTTT.

In DNA, the CDR3 is TGCAGTGCTAGTGCTCCGGGACAGGGAAGCGGCTACACCTTC. Residues: CSASAPGQGSGYTF. This sequence joins TRBV20-1 and TRBJ1-2, with TRBD1 identical over 9 bases. Germline V CDR1 and CDR2: DFQATT, SNEGSKA (reference sequence). The CDR3 length is 14 residues. V shed 3 bases and J 8 bases; nucleotides not matched to a gene: 10.

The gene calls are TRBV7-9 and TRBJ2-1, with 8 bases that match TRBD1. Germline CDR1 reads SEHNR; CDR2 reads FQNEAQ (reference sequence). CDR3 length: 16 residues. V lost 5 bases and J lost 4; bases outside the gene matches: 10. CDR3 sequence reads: CASSKNPGQAYNEQFF. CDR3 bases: TGTGCCAGCAGCAAAAACCCGGGACAGGCTTACAATGAGCAGTTCTTC.

As DNA, the CDR3 is TGTGCCATCAGGAGACAGGGATCGAATGAAAAACTGTTTTTT. Translated: CAIRRQGSNEKLFF. V usage is TRBV10-3 and J usage is TRBJ1-4; 7 bases are shared with TRBD1. The V gene end was trimmed by 6 bases and the J gene end by 5 bases; junction bases not matched to a gene: 6. There are 14 residues in the CDR3. CDR1 and CDR2 (germline): ENHRY, SYGVKD.

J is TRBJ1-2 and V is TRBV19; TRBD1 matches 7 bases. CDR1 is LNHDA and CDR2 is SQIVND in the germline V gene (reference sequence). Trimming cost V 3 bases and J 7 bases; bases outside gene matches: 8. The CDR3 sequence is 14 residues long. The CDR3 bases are TGTGCCAGTAGTATCCCCCCGGACAGGCTTGGCTACACCTTC. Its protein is CASSIPPDRLGYTF.

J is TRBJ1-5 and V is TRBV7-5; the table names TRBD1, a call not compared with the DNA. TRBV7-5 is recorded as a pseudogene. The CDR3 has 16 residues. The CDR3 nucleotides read TGTGCCAGAAGCCTCGGTATAGGGGTGGGCAATCAGCCCCAGCATTTT. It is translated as CARSLGIGVGNQPQHF.